The source of this T cell receptor beta chain is a study of regulatory T cells in long-lasting Graves disease. General study findings and limits: Persistent disease samples used TRBV28, TRBJ1-2 and TRBJ2-5 preferentially. The analysis examined peripheral blood only and excluded thyroid tissue.

Time point denoted: newly diagnosed GD, antithyroid drugs for less than 3 months. Extracted PBMC RNA gave rise to the TCR library. With 5 bases removed from V and 5 bases from J, the gap between germline ends came to 16 bases. Germline CDR1 SEHNR, CDR2 FQNEAQ (reference sequence). CDR3 length: 14 amino acids. This clonotype showed up many times. Its antigen is currently unknown. The authors built TCR beta libraries using iRepertoire HTBI primers and Arm-PCR of CDR3 regions. Per the study methods: From all samples, identification returned 12 to 15 TRBJ and approximately 61 TRBV segments. One entry per CDR3 protein results from TCRdb running MiXCR on the multiplex PCR reads. The V and J calls follow TCRdb's processing rather than the paper's. The table shows hundreds of thousands of distinct CDR3 sequences, with roughly 13% occurring only once. This same sample was also part of a study on T cells in Graves' hyperthyroidism and ophthalmopathy. That paper adds: Most expanded thyroid clonotypes above 0.001 recurred in blood.

The chain combines TRBV7-9 with TRBJ2-7; D is unresolved. Sequencing was performed on peripheral blood mononuclear cells (PBMCs), taken at new diagnosis, from a patient treated with antithyroid drugs. This TCR came from a man aged 30 to 45 with Graves disease. CDR3 bases: TGTGCCAGCAGCCCCGCACTCGGAACGAACGAGCAGTACTTC. Amino acid sequence: CASSPALGTNEQYF.